The 24 T cell receptor beta chains presented below share a single source sample, sequenced in a study of blood T cell repertoires in COVID-19. Profiled with immunoSEQ multiplex PCR; TCRdb holds only in-frame clones, not every one. The sample holds around 300,000 clones, about nine tenths seen once. The sample comprised PBMCs or T cells enriched from blood (not recorded which). The receptors come from a woman in her 40s who had recovered from COVID-19.

This clone was seen only once. CDR3 DNA sequence: TGTGCCAGTAGTATGAGGGGGACTAGAAACACCATATATTTT. This codes for CASSMRGTRNTIYF. The rearrangement joins TRBV19 to TRBJ1-3; a possible D gene is TRBD1 (6 bases). The V gene's germline CDR1 is LNHDA and CDR2 SQIVND (reference sequence). The V gene lost 3 bases and the J gene lost 5 bases, with 11 bases spanning the gap. The CDR3 is 14 residues long.

This clone has only one observation. The chain combines TRBV30 with TRBJ1-2; no firm D call. The germline gives CDR1 GTSNPN, CDR2 SVGIG (reference sequence). The CDR3 is 11 residues long. V was trimmed by 3 bases and J by 5 bases, leaving 7 bases between them. The CDR3 DNA reads TGTGCCTGGAGCAGGTGGTATGGCTACACCTTC. Translation: CAWSRWYGYTF.

The V and J genes are TRBV7-2 and TRBJ2-1, with D perhaps TRBD2 (5 bases). V lost 5 bases, J lost 5 bases, and 16 bases lay in between. Germline CDR1 and CDR2: SGHTA and FQGNSA. The CDR3 is 15 residues long. The CDR3 sequence is CASSPRDSDHNEQFF. DNA for the CDR3: TGTGCCAGCAGCCCAAGGGATAGCGACCACAATGAGCAGTTCTTC.

The chain links TRBV30 to TRBJ1-4; 10 nucleotides align to TRBD1. Germline CDR1 and CDR2: GTSNPN and SVGIG (reference sequence). Trimming took 8 bases from V and 5 from J; bases not matched to a gene: 8. CDR3 length equals 14 residues. This chain's CDR3 is CATIRTGGNEKLFF. CDR3 nucleotides: TGTGCCACTATCCGGACAGGGGGGAATGAAAAACTGTTTTTT.

This clone was found once. This chain links TRBV16 with TRBJ1-4; D remains unclear. The CDR3 contains 13 residues. Trimming removed 0 bases at V and 8 bases at J, with 7 bases between. Per germline, CDR1 KGHSY and CDR2 FQNENV. The CDR3 bases are TGTGCCAGCAGCCAATCCGCGGGGGAAAAACTGTTTTTT. Its protein is CASSQSAGEKLFF.

This clone turned up a few times. The rearrangement joins TRBV5-1 to TRBJ2-7; TRBD1 matches 8 bases. CDR1 is SGHRS and CDR2 is YFSETQ in the germline V gene. The J segment lost 6 bases and the V segment lost 3 bases, leaving 5 bases of the junction unmatched. The CDR3 extends over 13 amino acids. The CDR3 spells CASSWGTGAEQYF. As DNA, the CDR3 is TGCGCCAGCAGCTGGGGGACAGGTGCCGAGCAGTACTTC.

A single count supports this clone. This sequence joins TRBV5-1 and TRBJ1-1; D not certain. Germline loops: CDR1 SGHRS, CDR2 YFSETQ. V was cut by 0 bases and J by 10 bases, with 13 bases left in between. The CDR3 runs 13 residues. DNA of the CDR3: TGCGCCAGCAGCTTGGTCGAAGGAGGACGAGCTTTCTTT. Translation: CASSLVEGGRAFF.

This clone was observed a few times. The gene calls are TRBV5-4 and TRBJ1-2; 7 nucleotides agree with TRBD1. The V and J ends lost 4 bases and 4 bases, in that order; junction bases with no gene match: 7. Germline values: CDR1 SGHNT, CDR2 YYREEE (reference sequence). The CDR3 is 14 residues long. The CDR3 nucleotides are TGTGCCAGCAGCGTACAGGGGTTGGCCTATGGCTACACCTTC. Protein product: CASSVQGLAYGYTF.

The CDR3, as DNA: TGTGCCAGCAGTCAACAGGGGGTCGTCACTGAAGCTTTCTTT. The encoded protein is CASSQQGVVTEAFF. The chain links TRBV5-5 to TRBJ1-1, with 8 bases identical to TRBD1. V trimming: 5 bases; J trimming: 4 bases; junction bases outside the gene matches: 7. The germline gives CDR1 SGHKS, CDR2 YYEKEE (reference sequence). The length of the CDR3 is 14 residues.

The rearrangement links TRBV19 to TRBJ2-2; 10 nucleotides line up with TRBD1. The V gene's germline CDR1 is LNHDA and CDR2 SQIVND (reference sequence). The V segment lost 8 bases and the J segment 4 bases; nucleotides outside the gene matches: 1. CDR3 length: 13 amino acids. CDR3 residues: CASDRGPTGELFF. CDR3 coding DNA: TGTGCCAGTGACAGGGGGCCCACCGGGGAGCTGTTTTTT.

This clone came up once. J is TRBJ1-1 and V is TRBV4-2; D is uncertain. Germline V gene data show CDR1 as LGHNA and CDR2 as YNFKEQ. Trimming shortened V by 1 base and J by 0 bases, and 6 bases separated the two germline ends. This CDR3 contains 14 residues. The CDR3 DNA reads TGTGCCAGCAGCCAAGCGGTTGTGAACACTGAAGCTTTCTTT. The encoded protein is CASSQAVVNTEAFF.

This rearrangement joins TRBV12-5 to TRBJ2-1; 8 nucleotides line up with TRBD1. Germline V gene data show CDR1 as LGHNT and CDR2 as FRNRAP. V trimming: 6 bases; J trimming: 0 bases; junction bases outside the gene matches: 7. There are 16 residues in the CDR3. The CDR3 sequence is CASGSRQGSSYNEQFF. For the CDR3, the DNA is TGTGCTAGTGGCAGCCGACAGGGGAGCTCCTACAATGAGCAGTTCTTC.

V and J are TRBV19 and TRBJ2-1, with TRBD2 identical over 7 bases. Germline loops: CDR1 LNHDA, CDR2 SQIVND (reference sequence). V lost 9 bases and J lost 11; bases outside the gene matches: 16. The CDR3 contains 14 residues. The CDR3 sequence: CASQTPGGKRKQFF. The CDR3 DNA sequence: TGTGCCAGCCAGACGCCGGGGGGTAAACGAAAGCAGTTCTTC. The whole variable domain, filled in from reference TRBV19 and TRBJ2-1, reads DGGITQSPKYLFRKEGQNVTLSCEQNLNHDAMYWYRQDPGQGLRLIYYSQIVNDFQKGDIAEGYSVSREKKESFPLTVTSAQKNPTAFYLCASQTPGGKRKQFFGPGTRLTVL.

This sequence joins TRBV23-1 and TRBJ1-1; no firm D call. TRBV23-1 is treated as an ORF (open reading frame) with a function not yet certain. V was cut by 0 bases and J by 3 bases, with 8 bases left in between. This CDR3 comprises 14 residues. CDR3 bases: TGCGCCAGCAGTCAATCGGGGAGGGACACTGAAGCTTTCTTT. This translates into CASSQSGRDTEAFF.

The CDR3 DNA reads as TGTGCCAGCAGCTCAAGGGCGGGGGAGCAGTTCTTC. As protein: CASSSRAGEQFF. The chain uses TRBV7-3 and TRBJ2-1; a possible D gene is TRBD2 (6 bases). V was cut by 4 bases and J by 10 bases, with 11 bases left in between. In germline, CDR1 is SGHTA, CDR2 FQGTGA. This CDR3 is 12 amino acids long.

The chain has TRBV5-5 and TRBJ1-2, with D perhaps TRBD1 (6 bases). The V gene's germline CDR1 is SGHKS and CDR2 YYEKEE (reference sequence). CDR3 length: 16 residues. V was shortened by 1 base and J by 3 bases, with 16 bases between the two germline ends. Here the CDR3 reads CASSLITGTAYYGYTF. The CDR3 coding sequence is TGTGCCAGCAGCTTGATTACAGGGACGGCCTACTATGGCTACACCTTC.

The chain links TRBV7-9 to TRBJ2-7; D uncertain. Germline V gene lookup returns CDR1 SEHNR and CDR2 FQNEAQ (reference sequence). V gave up 7 bases and J gave up 0 bases, with 13 bases separating them. The CDR3 contains 14 residues. In nucleotides, the CDR3 is TGTGCCAGCAACGTGGAACAGAGCTCCTACGAGCAGTACTTC. Encoded protein: CASNVEQSSYEQYF.

V gene TRBV19 combines with J gene TRBJ1-6, with 9 bases fitting TRBD1. Losses at the gene ends were 2 bases for V and 13 bases for J; bases not matched to a gene: 12. This CDR3 is built from 16 residues. Germline values: CDR1 LNHDA, CDR2 SQIVND (reference sequence). In nucleotides, the CDR3 is TGTGCCAGTAGTATACGCCGGGACAGGGACGTCGGGCCCCTCCACTTT. It is translated as CASSIRRDRDVGPLHF.

The chain recombines TRBV7-9 with TRBJ1-1; TRBD1 might be the D (5 bases). Per germline, CDR1 SEHNR and CDR2 FQNEAQ (reference sequence). The CDR3 contains 14 residues. V was cut by 3 bases and J by 11 bases, with 19 bases left in between. CDR3 coding DNA: TGTGCCAGCAGCTTTTTAGCGGGGGAGGGTTGGGCTTTCTTT. The encoded protein is CASSFLAGEGWAFF.

The V gene is TRBV7-9, the J gene TRBJ1-1; 7 bases agree with TRBD1. This CDR3 is built from 14 residues. J was trimmed by 5 bases and V by 1 base; bases with no gene match: 4. The V gene's germline CDR1 is SEHNR and CDR2 FQNEAQ (reference sequence). CDR3 DNA sequence: TGTGCCAGCAGCTTAGATGACAGGGTAACTGAAGCTTTCTTT. Translating it yields CASSLDDRVTEAFF.

The chain employs TRBV6-5 and TRBJ1-2; maybe TRBD1 (5 bases). Trimming took 6 bases from V and 4 from J, leaving 12 bases between them. The CDR3 spans 13 residues. CDR1 is MNHEY, CDR2 SVGAGI, per germline. The CDR3 coding sequence is TGTGCCAGCAGCCAGGACAAAGTCTATGGCTACACCTTC. It yields the protein CASSQDKVYGYTF.

The chain employs TRBV7-3 and TRBJ2-1, with TRBD1 as a possible D gene (5 bases). The V end was cut by 2 bases, the J end by 2 bases, with 13 bases between. The germline gives CDR1 SGHTA, CDR2 FQGTGA. This CDR3 spans 16 amino acids. This chain's CDR3 is CASSLSGRDPYNEQFF. The CDR3, as DNA: TGTGCCAGCAGCTTATCCGGCAGGGATCCCTACAATGAGCAGTTCTTC.

Only one count was recorded for this clone. The chain is built from TRBV6-5 and TRBJ2-7; tentative D call: TRBD1 (5 bases). The CDR3 length is 12 residues. Trimming pared 8 bases from V and 7 bases from J, leaving 15 bases between. Germline lookup yields CDR1 MNHEY and CDR2 SVGAGI. Here the CDR3 reads CASHSTVGEQYF. In DNA form, the CDR3 reads TGTGCCAGCCATTCGACAGTTGGGGAGCAGTACTTC.

The chain couples TRBV5-1 to TRBJ2-1; 8 bases are shared with TRBD2. Germline values: CDR1 SGHRS, CDR2 YFSETQ. The trim removed 2 bases at V and 2 bases at J, leaving 6 bases unmatched. The CDR3 has 16 residues. Here the CDR3 DNA reads TGCGCCAGCAGCTTTATGGAGCGGGGGCCCTACAATGAGCAGTTCTTC. Translation gives CASSFMERGPYNEQFF.